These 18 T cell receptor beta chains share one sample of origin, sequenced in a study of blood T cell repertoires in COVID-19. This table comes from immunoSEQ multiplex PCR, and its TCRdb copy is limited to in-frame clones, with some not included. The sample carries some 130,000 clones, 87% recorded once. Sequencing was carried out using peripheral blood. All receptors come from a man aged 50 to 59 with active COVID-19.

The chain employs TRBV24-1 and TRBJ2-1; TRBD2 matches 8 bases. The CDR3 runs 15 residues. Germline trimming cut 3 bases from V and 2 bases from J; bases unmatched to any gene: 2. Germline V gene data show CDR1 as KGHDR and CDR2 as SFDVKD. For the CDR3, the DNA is TGTGCCACCAGTGATAGCGGGGGACCCTACAATGAGCAGTTCTTC. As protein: CATSDSGGPYNEQFF.

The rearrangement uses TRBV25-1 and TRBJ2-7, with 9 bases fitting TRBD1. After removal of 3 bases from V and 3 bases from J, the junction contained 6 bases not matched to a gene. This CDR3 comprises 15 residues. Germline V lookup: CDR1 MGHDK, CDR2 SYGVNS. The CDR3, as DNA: TGTGCCAGCAGTGATTCCGTGACAGGGGGCTACGAGCAGTACTTC. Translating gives CASSDSVTGGYEQYF.

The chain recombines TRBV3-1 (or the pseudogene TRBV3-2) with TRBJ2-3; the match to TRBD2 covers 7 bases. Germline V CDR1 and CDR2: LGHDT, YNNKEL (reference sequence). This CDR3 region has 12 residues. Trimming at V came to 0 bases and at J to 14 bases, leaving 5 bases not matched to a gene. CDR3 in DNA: TGTGCCAGCAGCCAAGATCTGGGGGGGAGGTATTTT. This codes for CASSQDLGGRYF.

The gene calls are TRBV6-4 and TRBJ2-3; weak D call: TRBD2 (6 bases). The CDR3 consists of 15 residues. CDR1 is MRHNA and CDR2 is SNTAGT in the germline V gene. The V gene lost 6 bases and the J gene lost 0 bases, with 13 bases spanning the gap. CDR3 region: CASSPRDSSTDTQYF. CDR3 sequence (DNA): TGTGCCAGCAGCCCCCGGGACTCGAGCACAGATACGCAGTATTTT.

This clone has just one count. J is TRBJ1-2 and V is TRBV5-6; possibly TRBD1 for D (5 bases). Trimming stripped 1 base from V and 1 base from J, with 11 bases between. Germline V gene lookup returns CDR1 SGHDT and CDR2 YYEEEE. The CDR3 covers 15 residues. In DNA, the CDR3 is TGTGCCAGCAGCTTGACGGGCAGGGATAACTATGGCTACACCTTC. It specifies CASSLTGRDNYGYTF.

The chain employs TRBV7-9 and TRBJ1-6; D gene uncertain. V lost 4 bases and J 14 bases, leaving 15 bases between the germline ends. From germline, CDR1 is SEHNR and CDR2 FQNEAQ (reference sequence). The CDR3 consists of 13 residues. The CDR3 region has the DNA TGTGCCAGCAGCTCGGACTCCGTCATGGCCCTCCACTTT. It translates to CASSSDSVMALHF. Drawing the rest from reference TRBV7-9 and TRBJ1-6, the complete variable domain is DTGVSQNPRHKITKRGQNVTFRCDPISEHNRLYWYRQTLGQGPEFLTYFQNEAQLEKSRLLSDRFSAERPKGSFSTLEIQRTEQGDSAMYLCASSSDSVMALHFGNGTRLTVT.

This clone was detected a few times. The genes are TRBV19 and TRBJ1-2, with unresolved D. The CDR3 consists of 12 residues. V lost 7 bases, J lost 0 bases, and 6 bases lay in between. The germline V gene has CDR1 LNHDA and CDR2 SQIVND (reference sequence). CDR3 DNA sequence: TGTGCCAGTACCGAGACTAACTATGGCTACACCTTC. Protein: CASTETNYGYTF.

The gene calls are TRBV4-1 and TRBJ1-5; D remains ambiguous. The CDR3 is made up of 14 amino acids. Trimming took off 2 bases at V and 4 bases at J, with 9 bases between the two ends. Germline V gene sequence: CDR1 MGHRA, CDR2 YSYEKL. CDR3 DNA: TGCGCCAGCAGCCAACTTACACGTAATCAGCCCCAGCATTTT. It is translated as CASSQLTRNQPQHF.

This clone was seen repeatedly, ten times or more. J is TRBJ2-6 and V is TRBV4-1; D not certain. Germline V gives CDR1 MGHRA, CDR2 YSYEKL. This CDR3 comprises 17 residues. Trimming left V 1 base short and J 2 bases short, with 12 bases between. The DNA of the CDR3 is TGCGCCAGCAGCCAAGTCCAGGCCCCCCCTGGGGCCAACGTCCTGACTTTC. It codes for CASSQVQAPPGANVLTF.

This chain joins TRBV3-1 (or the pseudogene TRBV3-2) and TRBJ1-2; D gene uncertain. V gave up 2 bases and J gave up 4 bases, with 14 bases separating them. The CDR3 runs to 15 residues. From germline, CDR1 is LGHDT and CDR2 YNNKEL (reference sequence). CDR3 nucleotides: TGTGCCAGCAGCCAACCCAGAAACCGGGGCTATGGCTACACCTTC. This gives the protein CASSQPRNRGYGYTF.

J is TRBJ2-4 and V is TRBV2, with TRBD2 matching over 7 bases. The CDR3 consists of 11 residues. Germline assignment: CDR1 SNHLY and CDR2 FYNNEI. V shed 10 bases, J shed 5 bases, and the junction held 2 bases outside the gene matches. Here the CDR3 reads CATGGENIQYF. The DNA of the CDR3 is TGTGCCACGGGGGGTGAAAACATTCAGTACTTC.

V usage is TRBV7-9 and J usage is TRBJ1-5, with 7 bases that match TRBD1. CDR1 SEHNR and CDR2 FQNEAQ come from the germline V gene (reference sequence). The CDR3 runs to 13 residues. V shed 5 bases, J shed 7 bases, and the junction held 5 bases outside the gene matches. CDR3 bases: TGTGCCAGCAGCCTGACAGGGAAGCAGCCCCAGCATTTT. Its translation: CASSLTGKQPQHF. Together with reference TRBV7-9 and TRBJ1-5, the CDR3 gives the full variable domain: DTGVSQNPRHKITKRGQNVTFRCDPISEHNRLYWYRQTLGQGPEFLTYFQNEAQLEKSRLLSDRFSAERPKGSFSTLEIQRTEQGDSAMYLCASSLTGKQPQHFGDGTRLSIL.

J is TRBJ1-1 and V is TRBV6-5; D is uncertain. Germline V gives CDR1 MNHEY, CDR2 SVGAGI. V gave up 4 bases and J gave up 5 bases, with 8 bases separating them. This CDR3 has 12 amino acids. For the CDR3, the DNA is TGTGCCAGCAGTTCGAGATGGACTGAAGCTTTCTTT. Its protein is CASSSRWTEAFF.

Written as DNA, the CDR3 is TGTGCCAGCAGCGAGGGATGGGGCTCCACCGCTCGGAGTGAGCAGTTCTTC. Encoded protein: CASSEGWGSTARSEQFF. The chain links TRBV9 to TRBJ2-1; possible D gene TRBD1, 5 bases. The CDR3 covers 17 residues. Germline V CDR1 and CDR2: SGDLS, YYNGEE. V was pared by 3 bases and J by 9 bases, with 25 bases between.

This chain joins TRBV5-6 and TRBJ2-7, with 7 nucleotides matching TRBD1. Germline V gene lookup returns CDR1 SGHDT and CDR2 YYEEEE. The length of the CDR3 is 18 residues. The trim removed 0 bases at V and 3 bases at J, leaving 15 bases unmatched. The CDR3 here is CASSLVVGTDSGIYEQYF. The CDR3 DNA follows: TGTGCCAGCAGCTTGGTCGTCGGGACAGACTCCGGGATCTACGAGCAGTACTTC.

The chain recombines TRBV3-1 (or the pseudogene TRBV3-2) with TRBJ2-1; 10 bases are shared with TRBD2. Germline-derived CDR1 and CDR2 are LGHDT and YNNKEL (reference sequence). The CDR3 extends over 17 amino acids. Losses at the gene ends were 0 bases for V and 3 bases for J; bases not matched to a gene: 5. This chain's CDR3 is CASSQDLIAGGYNEQFF. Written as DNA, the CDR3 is TGTGCCAGCAGCCAAGATCTGATAGCGGGGGGCTACAATGAGCAGTTCTTC.

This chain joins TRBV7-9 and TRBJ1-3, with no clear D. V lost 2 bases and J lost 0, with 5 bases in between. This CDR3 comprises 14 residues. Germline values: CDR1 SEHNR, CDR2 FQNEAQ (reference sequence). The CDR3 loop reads CASSLSVSGNTIYF. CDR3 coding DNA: TGTGCCAGCAGCTTATCTGTCTCTGGAAACACCATATATTTT. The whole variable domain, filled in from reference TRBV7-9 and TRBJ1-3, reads DTGVSQNPRHKITKRGQNVTFRCDPISEHNRLYWYRQTLGQGPEFLTYFQNEAQLEKSRLLSDRFSAERPKGSFSTLEIQRTEQGDSAMYLCASSLSVSGNTIYFGEGSWLTVV.

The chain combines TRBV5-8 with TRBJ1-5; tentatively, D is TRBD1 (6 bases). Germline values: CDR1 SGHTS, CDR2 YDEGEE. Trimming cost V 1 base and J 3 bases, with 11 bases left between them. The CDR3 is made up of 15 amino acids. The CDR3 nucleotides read TGTGCCAGCAGCTTGTCACCAGGGGTCAATCAGCCCCAGCATTTT. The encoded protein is CASSLSPGVNQPQHF.